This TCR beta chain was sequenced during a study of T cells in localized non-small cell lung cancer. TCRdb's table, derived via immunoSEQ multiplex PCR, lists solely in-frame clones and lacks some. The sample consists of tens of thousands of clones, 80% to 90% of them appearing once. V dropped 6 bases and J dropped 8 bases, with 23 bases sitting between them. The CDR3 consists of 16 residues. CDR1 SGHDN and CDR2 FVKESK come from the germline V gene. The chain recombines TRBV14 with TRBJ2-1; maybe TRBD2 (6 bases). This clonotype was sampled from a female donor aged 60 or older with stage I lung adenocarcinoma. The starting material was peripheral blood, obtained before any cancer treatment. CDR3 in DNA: TGTGCCAGCAGGAAAAGGTTGCAGGGCAGGAGGGATGAGCAGTTCTTC. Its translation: CASRKRLQGRRDEQFF.